This T cell receptor beta chain was identified in a study of radiation and T cells in renal cell carcinoma. This clone was counted between two and nine times. Looked up from germline, CDR1 is ENHRY and CDR2 is SYGVKD. The CDR3 has 11 residues. V lost 6 bases to trimming and J lost 3 bases, with 2 bases between them. Sample time point: baseline pretreatment blood. Treatment noted: 15 Gy SBRT to primary tumor, nephrectomy 4 weeks later. Clones were sequenced by immunoSEQ multiplex PCR, and TCRdb holds only the in-frame ones, with some missing. The data show 100,000 to 150,000 clones, roughly 80% seen once.

V is TRBV10-3 and J is TRBJ2-2; D uncertain. The clonotype comes from a woman aged 55-70 years with renal cell carcinoma. This specimen was blood, taken from a patient whose treatment included radiotherapy and nephrectomy. The CDR3 reads CAIRDTGELFF. CDR3 DNA: TGTGCCATCAGAGACACCGGGGAGCTGTTTTTT.